Below, 9 T cell receptor beta chains from the same sample are listed, as sequenced in a study of CD8+ T cells in alopecia areata. The treatment was: oral pan-JAK inhibitor, 5-10 mg twice daily. Investigators isolated RNA and reverse transcribed it into cDNA to act as the sequencing template. Here immunoSEQ multiplex PCR was the method, and the copy in TCRdb shows in-frame clones only, minus some. Found here are 150,000 to 200,000 clones, roughly 46% of them singletons; the top ten hold about 9.4%. Sample: CD8+ T cells sorted from blood, taken at week 52, from a patient treated with tofacitinib. These TCRs come from a human donor with alopecia areata.

The chain has TRBV19 and TRBJ1-5, with a tentative D call TRBD1 (5 bases). This CDR3 has 15 residues. The V gene lost 0 bases and the J gene lost 7 bases, with 13 bases spanning the gap. From germline, CDR1 is LNHDA and CDR2 SQIVND (reference sequence). The CDR3 sequence is CASSIDPGGTQPQHF. The CDR3 bases are TGTGCCAGTAGTATAGATCCAGGAGGGACCCAGCCCCAGCATTTT.

The chain employs TRBV29-1 and TRBJ1-2; D is unresolved. CDR1 is SQVTM, CDR2 ANQGSEA, per germline. This CDR3 spans 12 amino acids. V was trimmed by 5 bases and J by 2 bases, leaving 9 bases between them. The CDR3 spells CSVRPVNYGYTF. Written as DNA, the CDR3 is TGCAGCGTTCGACCCGTAAACTATGGCTACACCTTC. The whole variable domain, remainder taken from reference TRBV29-1 and TRBJ1-2, is SAVISQKPSRDICQRGTSLTIQCQVDSQVTMMFWYRQQPGQSLTLIATANQGSEATYESGFVIDKFPISRPNLTFSTLTVSNMSPEDSSIYLCSVRPVNYGYTFGSGTRLTVV.

The chain combines TRBV30 with TRBJ1-5; TRBD1 aligns across 8 bases. V shed 0 bases, J shed 3 bases, and the junction held 4 bases outside the gene matches. CDR3 size: 15 residues. Germline CDR1 is GTSNPN and CDR2 is SVGIG (reference sequence). The CDR3 DNA reads as TGTGCCTGGAGTGTTCTGACAGGGGCCAATCAGCCCCAGCATTTT. Translating gives CAWSVLTGANQPQHF.

The CDR3 here is CASSLRAYNSPLHF. The CDR3 DNA reads as TGTGCCAGCAGCTTACGAGCCTATAATTCACCCCTCCACTTT. The chain recombines TRBV7-8 with TRBJ1-6; no clear D gene. The CDR3 spans 14 residues. V lost 2 bases and J 2 bases, leaving 4 bases between the germline ends. Germline assignment: CDR1 SGHVS and CDR2 FQNEAQ.

This clone has a handful of counts. Other DNA sequences from this sample encode an identical CDR3 as well. The chain uses TRBV7-9 and TRBJ1-5; D is unresolved. Germline V lookup: CDR1 SEHNR, CDR2 FQNEAQ (reference sequence). The CDR3 is 12 residues long. Trimming removed 1 base at V and 6 bases at J, with 4 bases between. The CDR3 here is CASSLVGQPQHF. The CDR3 bases are TGTGCCAGCAGCTTAGTCGGTCAGCCCCAGCATTTT.

This chain uses TRBV5-4 with TRBJ2-2, with 8 bases identical to TRBD1. J was trimmed by 4 bases and V by 4 bases; bases with no gene match: 12. The V gene's germline CDR1 is SGHNT and CDR2 YYREEE (reference sequence). CDR3 length: 17 residues. The CDR3 reads CASSPNLDRAGTGELFF. The DNA of the CDR3 is TGTGCCAGCAGCCCAAACTTGGACAGGGCGGGCACCGGGGAGCTGTTTTTT.

The sample holds a few counts of this clone. V and J are TRBV6-5 and TRBJ2-3; D gene ambiguous. V was shortened by 3 bases and J by 7 bases, with 11 bases between the two germline ends. The CDR3 is 13 amino acids. Germline CDR1 is MNHEY and CDR2 is SVGAGI. The CDR3 reads CASSYLRAYTQYF. CDR3 DNA sequence: TGTGCCAGCAGTTATCTTAGGGCTTATACGCAGTATTTT.

The DNA for the CDR3 is TGTGCCTGGGAGGGGGATTTGTACCAAGAGACCCAGTACTTC. This encodes CAWEGDLYQETQYF. This chain joins TRBV30 and TRBJ2-5; possibly TRBD1 for D (6 bases). The CDR3 consists of 14 residues. Germline assignment: CDR1 GTSNPN and CDR2 SVGIG (reference sequence). Trimming shortened V by 5 bases and J by 0 bases, and 13 bases separated the two germline ends.

This clone came up a few times. The J gene is TRBJ1-4, the V gene TRBV29-1; no clear D gene. V was shortened by 5 bases and J by 4 bases, with 11 bases between the two germline ends. The CDR3 sequence is 13 residues long. The germline gives CDR1 SQVTM, CDR2 ANQGSEA. CDR3 in amino acids: CSVYTGDNEKLFF. The CDR3 DNA follows: TGCAGCGTTTACACGGGCGATAATGAAAAACTGTTTTTT.